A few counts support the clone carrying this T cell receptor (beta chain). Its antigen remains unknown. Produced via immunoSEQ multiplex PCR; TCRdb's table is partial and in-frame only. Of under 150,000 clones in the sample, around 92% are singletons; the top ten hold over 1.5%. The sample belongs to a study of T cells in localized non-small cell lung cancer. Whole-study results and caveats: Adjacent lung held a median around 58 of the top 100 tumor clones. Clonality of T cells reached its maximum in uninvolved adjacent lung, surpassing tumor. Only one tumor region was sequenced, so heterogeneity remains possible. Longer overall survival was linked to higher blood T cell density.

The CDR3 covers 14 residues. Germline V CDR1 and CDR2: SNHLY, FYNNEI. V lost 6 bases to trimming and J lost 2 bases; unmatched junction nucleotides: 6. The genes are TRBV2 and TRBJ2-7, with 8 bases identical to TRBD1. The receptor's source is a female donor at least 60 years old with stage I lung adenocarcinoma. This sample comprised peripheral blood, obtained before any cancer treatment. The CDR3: CASSRGQATYEQYF. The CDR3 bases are TGTGCCAGCAGCCGGGGACAGGCTACCTACGAGCAGTACTTC.